The 5 T cell receptor beta chains listed next were all sequenced from one sample in a study of response to subunit inactivated influenza vaccine. TCRdb reprocessed the RT-PCR reads with MiXCR, giving one entry per CDR3 protein. Found here are about 650,000 distinct CDR3 sequences, approximately 15% of them singletons; the top ten hold under 14%. The specimen was PBMCs from blood, collected less than 13 days after vaccination. The receptors were gathered from a man in his fifties who received an inactivated influenza vaccine.

There are a few counts of this clonotype. This sequence joins TRBV7-8 and TRBJ1-3; D not certain. CDR1 SGHVS and CDR2 FQNEAQ come from the germline V gene. Trimming cost V 4 bases and J 4 bases, with 8 bases left between them. The CDR3 is 13 amino acids. CDR3 sequence reads: CASSSSRGNTIYF. CDR3 DNA sequence: TGTGCCAGCAGCTCGTCACGCGGAAACACCATATATTTT.

This clonotype was seen a handful of times. J is TRBJ2-7 and V is TRBV29-1, with 7 nucleotides matching TRBD1. Germline CDR1 reads SQVTM; CDR2 reads ANQGSEA. Trimming removed 1 base from V and 3 bases from J; junction bases left unmatched: 0. The CDR3 extends over 12 amino acids. The CDR3: CSVEAGGYEQYF. The CDR3 nucleotides read TGCAGCGTTGAAGCAGGGGGCTACGAGCAGTACTTC.

This clonotype was seen at least ten times. The chain uses TRBV12-3 or TRBV12-4 and TRBJ1-2; possibly TRBD1 for D (6 bases). The V end lost 6 bases, the J end lost 4 bases, and 15 bases lay between the germline ends. CDR3 size: 14 residues. The CDR3 loop is CASSSRRGLYGYTF. The CDR3 DNA reads TGTGCCAGCAGCTCGCGACGGGGGCTCTATGGCTACACCTTC.

The chain uses TRBV7-8 and TRBJ1-1, with TRBD1 as a possible D gene (5 bases). Germline CDR1 SGHVS, CDR2 FQNEAQ. CDR3 length equals 14 residues. Trimming removed 1 base from V and 4 bases from J, with 10 bases in between. The CDR3 DNA reads TGTGCCAGCAGCTTAGGGGGGGGTACCACTGAAGCTTTCTTT. Protein product: CASSLGGGTTEAFF.

This clonotype is a singleton in its sample. The chain is built from TRBV6-1 and TRBJ2-2, with 10 bases aligning to TRBD1. Germline V CDR1 and CDR2: MNHNS, SASEGT. This CDR3 comprises 16 residues. The V gene end was trimmed by 5 bases and the J gene end by 3 bases; junction bases not matched to a gene: 6. The CDR3 DNA reads as TGTGCCAGCAGTCCGCCGGGACAGGGGCACACCGGGGAGCTGTTTTTT. The encoded protein is CASSPPGQGHTGELFF.